These 29 T cell receptor beta chains originate from one sample sequenced in a study of blood T cell repertoires in COVID-19. Sequencing used immunoSEQ multiplex PCR; TCRdb keeps in-frame clones, though not all of them. The sample has some 95,000 clones; 80% to 90% are singletons. The sample was peripheral blood. Receptor source: a man older than 75 with active or convalescent COVID-19.

The sample holds a few counts of this clone. The gene calls are TRBV27 and TRBJ1-1, with TRBD1 as a possible D gene (5 bases). The ends were cut back, 4 bases at V and 1 base at J, with 7 bases in the middle. Germline V gives CDR1 MNHEY, CDR2 SMNVEV (reference sequence). This CDR3 is built from 13 residues. The CDR3, as DNA: TGTGCCAGCAGTTGGGGGGAGAACACTGAAGCTTTCTTT. Translating it yields CASSWGENTEAFF.

The V and J genes are TRBV4-3 and TRBJ2-7; D remains unclear. The CDR3 contains 14 residues. V was pared by 1 base and J by 7 bases, with 14 bases between. Germline V lookup: CDR1 LGHNA, CDR2 YSLEER. This CDR3 reads CASSQGGYFGEQYF. Written as DNA, the CDR3 is TGCGCCAGCAGCCAAGGCGGCTATTTCGGTGAGCAGTACTTC.

The chain links TRBV11-3 to TRBJ2-7; maybe TRBD2 (6 bases). The CDR3 covers 15 residues. Trimming removed 1 base at V and 0 bases at J, with 10 bases between. The germline gives CDR1 SGHNT, CDR2 YENEEA. CDR3: CASSLGSGSSYEQYF. The CDR3 DNA sequence: TGTGCCAGCAGCTTAGGTAGCGGATCCTCCTACGAGCAGTACTTC.

J is TRBJ1-6 and V is TRBV25-1, with D possibly matching TRBD1 (5 bases). The CDR3 consists of 14 residues. Trimming removed 3 bases at V and 6 bases at J, with 9 bases between. Germline lookup yields CDR1 MGHDK and CDR2 SYGVNS. CDR3 sequence: CASSDTRVNSPLHF. CDR3 sequence (DNA): TGTGCCAGCAGTGACACCAGGGTTAATTCACCCCTCCACTTT.

V gene TRBV9 combines with J gene TRBJ2-1, with 7 bases identical to TRBD2. Germline V gene lookup returns CDR1 SGDLS and CDR2 YYNGEE. The CDR3 is made up of 16 amino acids. J lost 7 bases, V lost 0 bases, and 10 bases had no gene match. The CDR3 protein is CASSVAGGFSGNEQFF. In nucleotides, the CDR3 is TGTGCCAGCAGCGTAGCGGGAGGCTTTTCGGGGAATGAGCAGTTCTTC.

The chain uses TRBV2 and TRBJ2-7; tentative D call: TRBD1 (6 bases). Germline V gene data show CDR1 as SNHLY and CDR2 as FYNNEI. This CDR3 has 12 residues. V lost 8 bases, J lost 2 bases, and 10 bases lay in between. The CDR3: CASSAGAYEQYF. CDR3 nucleotides: TGTGCCAGCTCAGCAGGGGCCTACGAGCAGTACTTC.

This chain connects TRBV4-1 to TRBJ2-3; D might be TRBD2 (5 bases). Trimming took off 1 base at V and 6 bases at J, with 17 bases between the two ends. This CDR3 has 16 residues. The germline CDR1 and CDR2 sequences are MGHRA and YSYEKL. The CDR3 sequence: CASSQGVLGVSDTQYF. The CDR3 bases are TGCGCCAGCAGCCAAGGAGTTCTGGGAGTCAGTGATACGCAGTATTTT.

The J gene is TRBJ1-3, the V gene TRBV30; D uncertain. Germline-derived CDR1 and CDR2 are GTSNPN and SVGIG (reference sequence). The CDR3 is 13 amino acids. The ends were cut back, 5 bases at V and 0 bases at J, with 8 bases in the middle. CDR3: CAWQDFSGNTIYF. Here the CDR3 DNA reads TGTGCCTGGCAGGATTTCTCTGGAAACACCATATATTTT.

The chain uses TRBV28 and TRBJ1-5; D is perhaps TRBD1 (5 bases). Germline assignment: CDR1 MDHEN and CDR2 SYDVKM. This CDR3 spans 17 amino acids. Trimming left V 2 bases short and J 2 bases short, with 16 bases between. The CDR3 loop reads CASSLAAWGLGNQPQHF. CDR3 nucleotides: TGTGCCAGCAGTTTAGCCGCTTGGGGCCTGGGCAATCAGCCCCAGCATTTT.

This chain links TRBV5-1 with TRBJ1-2; D is possibly TRBD1 (5 bases). This CDR3 spans 14 amino acids. CDR1 is SGHRS and CDR2 is YFSETQ in the germline V gene. Trimming took 1 base from V and 0 from J, leaving 7 bases between them. The CDR3 reads CASSLSTANYGYTF. CDR3 in DNA: TGCGCCAGCAGCTTGTCGACAGCTAACTATGGCTACACCTTC.

The gene calls are TRBV7-9 and TRBJ1-3, with unresolved D. The V gene lost 4 bases and the J gene lost 1 base, with 8 bases spanning the gap. Germline loops: CDR1 SEHNR, CDR2 FQNEAQ (reference sequence). The CDR3 runs to 14 residues. The CDR3 DNA is TGTGCCAGCAGCTCGGGGATTTCTGGAAACACCATATATTTT. It codes for CASSSGISGNTIYF.

The J gene is TRBJ1-1, the V gene TRBV25-1; 8 nucleotides line up with TRBD1. The germline CDR1 and CDR2 sequences are MGHDK and SYGVNS. The CDR3 loop spans 13 amino acids. V gave up 4 bases and J gave up 5 bases; unmatched junction bases: 3. CDR3 in DNA: TGTGCCAGCAGTGGTTACAGGGGGACTGAAGCTTTCTTT. Protein product: CASSGYRGTEAFF. Variable domain in full (rest from reference TRBV25-1 and TRBJ1-1): EADIYQTPRYLVIGTGKKITLECSQTMGHDKMYWYQQDPGMELHLIHYSYGVNSTEKGDLSSESTVSRIRTEHFPLTLESARPSHTSQYLCASSGYRGTEAFFGQGTRLTVV.

This chain connects TRBV18 to TRBJ2-1; weak D call: TRBD2 (6 bases). V was pared by 2 bases and J by 7 bases, with 6 bases between. The CDR3 runs to 12 residues. Looked up from germline, CDR1 is KGHSH and CDR2 is LQKENI. This chain's CDR3 is CASSPAGNEQFF. CDR3 nucleotide sequence: TGTGCCAGCTCACCAGCGGGGAATGAGCAGTTCTTC.

The chain employs TRBV2 and TRBJ2-7; D unclear. Germline assignment: CDR1 SNHLY and CDR2 FYNNEI. Trimming left V 4 bases short and J 0 bases short, with 10 bases between. The length of the CDR3 is 14 residues. As DNA, the CDR3 is TGTGCCAGCAGTGTTTCCCCTCGCTCCTACGAGCAGTACTTC. This gives the protein CASSVSPRSYEQYF.

The CDR3 spells CASSKDRVNTEAFF. The CDR3 nucleotides read TGTGCCAGCAGCAAGGACAGGGTGAACACTGAAGCTTTCTTT. The V and J genes are TRBV28 and TRBJ1-1, with 8 bases lining up with TRBD1. V lost 6 bases, J lost 0 bases, and 3 bases stayed unmatched. CDR3 size: 14 residues. Germline V lookup: CDR1 MDHEN, CDR2 SYDVKM.

The rearrangement joins TRBV5-4 to TRBJ2-3, with 8 positions matching TRBD2. The CDR3 sequence is 16 residues long. Per the germline V gene, CDR1 is SGHNT and CDR2 is YYREEE (reference sequence). The V segment lost 6 bases and the J segment 0 bases; nucleotides outside the gene matches: 9. In DNA form, the CDR3 reads TGTGCCAGCACCTTAGCGGGACTATATAGCACAGATACGCAGTATTTT. Protein: CASTLAGLYSTDTQYF.

The chain is built from TRBV29-1 and TRBJ2-3; D gene ambiguous. Germline CDR1 and CDR2: SQVTM and ANQGSEA. This CDR3 has 12 residues. V shed 7 bases and J shed 0 bases, with 8 bases lying between them. The CDR3 sequence is CSAGSSTDTQYF. The CDR3 DNA reads TGCAGCGCCGGTTCTAGCACAGATACGCAGTATTTT.

The chain joins TRBV28 to TRBJ2-7, with D unclear. This CDR3 is built from 11 residues. CDR1 MDHEN and CDR2 SYDVKM come from the germline V gene. The ends were cut back, 10 bases at V and 7 bases at J, with 14 bases in the middle. The CDR3 coding sequence is TGTGCCACCGGTTCCTTGATTGAGCAGTACTTC. It codes for CATGSLIEQYF.

The V and J genes are TRBV27 and TRBJ2-3; 7 bases match TRBD1. Losses at the gene ends were 5 bases for V and 2 bases for J; bases not matched to a gene: 16. This CDR3 has 18 amino acids. The V gene's germline CDR1 is MNHEY and CDR2 SMNVEV (reference sequence). For the CDR3, the DNA is TGTGCCAGCAGTCCATTGCTCGGGACAGTCGGCTTCACAGATACGCAGTATTTT. Translation: CASSPLLGTVGFTDTQYF.

The gene calls are TRBV7-2 and TRBJ1-2; possible D gene TRBD1, 5 bases. This CDR3 comprises 15 residues. Germline assignment: CDR1 SGHTA and CDR2 FQGNSA. V gave up 0 bases and J gave up 4 bases, with 12 bases separating them. CDR3 nucleotide sequence: TGTGCCAGCAGCTTAGCGCTGGGGGGAGGCTATGGCTACACCTTC. Translating gives CASSLALGGGYGYTF.

The rearrangement links TRBV4-2 to TRBJ1-4; TRBD1 matches at 9 bases. V dropped 0 bases and J dropped 4; count of bases not matched to a gene: 6. Germline V gene lookup returns CDR1 LGHNA and CDR2 YNFKEQ. The CDR3 is made up of 17 amino acids. DNA of the CDR3: TGTGCCAGCAGCCAAGATAAGGGGACAGGGTTTAATGAAAAACTGTTTTTT. Translation: CASSQDKGTGFNEKLFF.

This chain links TRBV7-9 with TRBJ2-1; a weak D match, TRBD2 (5 bases). Trimming pared 1 base from V and 2 bases from J, leaving 12 bases between. The CDR3 length is 16 residues. The germline gives CDR1 SEHNR, CDR2 FQNEAQ (reference sequence). The CDR3 DNA is TGTGCCAGCAGCTTAGGGGTAGGGAGCACCTACAATGAGCAGTTCTTC. Its translation is CASSLGVGSTYNEQFF.

This clone was counted between two and nine times. The V call is TRBV6-6, the J call TRBJ2-1; 9 bases line up with TRBD1. The CDR3 spans 15 residues. From germline, CDR1 is MNHNY and CDR2 SVGAGI (reference sequence). J gave up 8 bases and V 1 base, and 6 bases lay outside the gene matches. The DNA of the CDR3 is TGTGCCAGCAGTTACTGGGACAGGGCTTTGGATGAGCAGTTCTTC. Protein product: CASSYWDRALDEQFF.

This sequence joins TRBV6-2 or TRBV6-3 and TRBJ1-1; 7 nucleotides line up with TRBD1. The germline V gene encodes CDR1 MNHEY and CDR2 SVGEGT. There are 13 residues in the CDR3. V lost 2 bases and J lost 7; bases outside the gene matches: 4. CDR3 loop: CASSYNRGNEAFF. The CDR3 region has the DNA TGTGCCAGCAGTTACAACAGGGGAAATGAAGCTTTCTTT.

This clone showed up just a few times. This chain connects TRBV4-3 to TRBJ1-2, with 8 positions matching TRBD1. The CDR3 covers 15 residues. V dropped 0 bases and J dropped 5; count of bases not matched to a gene: 5. Germline V CDR1 and CDR2: LGHNA, YSLEER. The CDR3 spells CASSQEPDRDYGYTF. The CDR3 DNA reads TGCGCCAGCAGCCAAGAGCCGGACAGGGATTATGGCTACACCTTC.

This clone was found once. This chain links TRBV6-2 or TRBV6-3 with TRBJ2-6; D is possibly TRBD2 (6 bases). This CDR3 has 15 amino acids. Deletions cut 2 bases from V and 2 bases from J, with 7 bases between. Germline-derived CDR1 and CDR2 are MNHEY and SVGEGT. The DNA of the CDR3 is TGTGCCAGCAGTTACCGGACTACTGGGGCCAACGTCCTGACTTTC. This encodes CASSYRTTGANVLTF.

The rearrangement links TRBV20-1 to TRBJ1-6, with no clear D. V gave up 3 bases and J gave up 3 bases, with 15 bases separating them. This CDR3 comprises 16 residues. In germline, CDR1 is DFQATT, CDR2 SNEGSKA (reference sequence). CDR3 coding DNA: TGCAGTGCTAGTTTCGGAGGAAGTGGCTATAATTCACCCCTCCACTTT. Residues: CSASFGGSGYNSPLHF.

The chain has TRBV28 and TRBJ2-3, with 10 nucleotides matching TRBD2. The CDR3 totals 16 residues. The germline V gene encodes CDR1 MDHEN and CDR2 SYDVKM. V trimming: 4 bases; J trimming: 4 bases; junction bases outside the gene matches: 8. For the CDR3, the DNA is TGTGCCAGCAGTTCCGCCGGGCTAGCGGGAGCAGATACGCAGTATTTT. It encodes CASSSAGLAGADTQYF.

The chain employs TRBV3-1 (or the pseudogene TRBV3-2) and TRBJ2-7; 12 bases agree with TRBD1. The V gene's germline CDR1 is LGHDT and CDR2 YNNKEL (reference sequence). The junction had 7 bases not matched to a gene; V was cut back by 4 bases and J by 6 bases. The CDR3 totals 15 residues. CDR3 residues: CASSRTGTGGREQYF. DNA for the CDR3: TGTGCCAGCAGCCGTACCGGGACAGGGGGCCGCGAGCAGTACTTC.